Following are 20 T cell receptor beta chains from one sample sequenced in a study of T cell repertoires in cytomegalovirus infection. These receptors have no known antigen. TCRdb fed the reads into MiXCR, producing one record per CDR3 protein. The table shows approximately 770,000 distinct CDR3 sequences, with roughly 29% occurring only once. The sample here was cultured CD8+ T cells from PBMCs, taken from culture after CMV antigen stimulation. The receptors stem from a human donor in good health (CMV status not recorded). Some clones in this sample may be carry-over from other donors' samples.

This clonotype was seen only a few times. V and J are TRBV5-5 and TRBJ2-1, with D hard to call. The germline V and J ends were trimmed by 4 bases and 9 bases, with 11 bases remaining between them. The CDR3 covers 12 residues. The germline gives CDR1 SGHKS, CDR2 YYEKEE (reference sequence). In DNA, the CDR3 is TGTGCCAGCAGCGGCTCCGCCCTTGAGCAGTTCTTC. Its protein is CASSGSALEQFF.

This clonotype was counted a few times. V is TRBV7-9 and J is TRBJ2-5; 7 bases map to TRBD2. CDR1 and CDR2 from the germline V gene are SEHNR and FQNEAQ (reference sequence). The CDR3 spans 15 residues. J lost 4 bases, V lost 4 bases, and 9 bases had no gene match. The CDR3, as DNA: TGTGCCAGCAGCTACTCCCGGGACTATCGAGAGACCCAGTACTTC. Its translation: CASSYSRDYRETQYF.

This clonotype showed up just a few times. The rearrangement links TRBV6-1 to TRBJ2-2; no firm D call. Trimming removed 5 bases from V and 0 bases from J, with 10 bases in between. CDR3 size: 15 residues. Germline V gene lookup returns CDR1 MNHNS and CDR2 SASEGT. The CDR3 sequence is CASSYVQSNTGELFF. In DNA form, the CDR3 reads TGTGCCAGCAGTTATGTTCAATCGAACACCGGGGAGCTGTTTTTT.

This chain connects TRBV4-1 to TRBJ2-6; D may correspond to TRBD1 or TRBD2 (5 bases each). Germline lookup yields CDR1 MGHRA and CDR2 YSYEKL. CDR3 length: 18 residues. The V end was cut by 1 base, the J end by 0 bases, with 13 bases between. In DNA form, the CDR3 reads TGCGCCAGCAGCCAAGTCGAGGGGCAGCACTCTGGGGCCAACGTCCTGACTTTC. Encoded protein: CASSQVEGQHSGANVLTF.

This clonotype came up a few times. The rearrangement links TRBV12-5 to TRBJ2-1, with TRBD2 matching over 10 bases. Germline V gene data show CDR1 as LGHNT and CDR2 as FRNRAP. The CDR3 totals 16 residues. J lost 4 bases, V lost 4 bases, and 7 bases had no gene match. The CDR3 region has the DNA TGTGCTAGTGGTTACCCAGCGGGGGGGCCGTACAATGAGCAGTTCTTC. This encodes CASGYPAGGPYNEQFF.

A few counts support this clonotype. This chain joins TRBV6-5 and TRBJ1-2; maybe TRBD1 (6 bases). V gave up 2 bases and J gave up 4 bases, with 20 bases separating them. CDR3 length: 17 residues. Germline CDR1 MNHEY, CDR2 SVGAGI. The CDR3 loop is CASSYGPGEKWIYGYTF. CDR3 sequence (DNA): TGTGCCAGCAGTTACGGGCCAGGGGAGAAATGGATCTATGGCTACACCTTC.

CDR3 DNA: TGTGCCAGCAGCTTAGCCGACAGTTCCGGGGAGCTGTTTTTT. This gives the protein CASSLADSSGELFF. The chain joins TRBV7-6 to TRBJ2-2; D perhaps matches TRBD1 (5 bases). The CDR3 is 14 residues long. The V gene's germline CDR1 is SGHVS and CDR2 FNYEAQ. Trimming shortened V by 0 bases and J by 6 bases, and 8 bases separated the two germline ends.

This clonotype showed up just a few times. The V gene is TRBV19, the J gene TRBJ2-7; 8 bases map to TRBD1. Trimming cost V 3 bases and J 0 bases; bases outside gene matches: 4. Germline assignment: CDR1 LNHDA and CDR2 SQIVND (reference sequence). The CDR3 extends over 15 amino acids. CDR3: CASSIGQGASYEQYF. The CDR3 DNA reads TGTGCCAGTAGTATTGGACAGGGTGCCTCCTACGAGCAGTACTTC.

In its sample, this clonotype was seen a few times. This chain connects TRBV10-3 to TRBJ1-5; D is possibly TRBD1 (5 bases). CDR1 is ENHRY and CDR2 is SYGVKD in the germline V gene. CDR3 length: 18 amino acids. Trimming cost V 4 bases and J 6 bases, with 25 bases left between them. CDR3 DNA: TGTGCCATCAGTGGCCCGGGGCAGGGTCAATTGGCGGGTCAGCCCCAGCATTTT. It is translated as CAISGPGQGQLAGQPQHF.

The chain carries TRBV7-9 and TRBJ2-3, with 14 positions matching TRBD2. CDR3 length equals 16 residues. V was clipped by 3 bases and J by 12 bases; unmatched bases: 11. The V gene's germline CDR1 is SEHNR and CDR2 FQNEAQ (reference sequence). CDR3 bases: TGTGCCAGCAGCTTGGGGACTAGCGGGGGCTCAGATATTCAGTATTTT. This gives the protein CASSLGTSGGSDIQYF.

This clonotype appeared a few times. The chain has TRBV20-1 and TRBJ2-1, with a weak D call TRBD1 (7 bases). Germline values: CDR1 DFQATT, CDR2 SNEGSKA (reference sequence). This CDR3 is 18 amino acids long. Trimming took 6 bases from V and 2 from J, leaving 26 bases between them. In DNA form, the CDR3 reads TGCAGTGCCCAGGGGGGCGGTTGGGGGGCTGTTACCTACAATGAGCAGTTCTTC. Translating it yields CSAQGGGWGAVTYNEQFF.

V is TRBV4-2 and J is TRBJ1-1, with D perhaps matching TRBD1 (6 bases). The CDR3 consists of 16 residues. Trimming shortened V by 3 bases and J by 4 bases, and 18 bases separated the two germline ends. The germline V gene has CDR1 LGHNA and CDR2 YNFKEQ. The CDR3 DNA is TGTGCCAGCAGCCAGGGGGCGCCCGTTTCTCCCACTGAAGCTTTCTTT. Translating gives CASSQGAPVSPTEAFF.

V usage is TRBV28 and J usage is TRBJ2-1; D is perhaps TRBD1 (6 bases). V gave up 2 bases and J gave up 9 bases, with 14 bases separating them. The CDR3 is 14 amino acids. Germline-derived CDR1 and CDR2 are MDHEN and SYDVKM. Here the CDR3 DNA reads TGTGCCAGCAGTTTACCGGCGGCAGGGGTTGAGCAGTTCTTC. Its translation is CASSLPAAGVEQFF.

This chain uses TRBV9 with TRBJ2-1; D is unresolved. The germline V gene has CDR1 SGDLS and CDR2 YYNGEE. V was trimmed by 6 bases and J by 5 bases, leaving 3 bases between them. This CDR3 comprises 10 residues. The CDR3 DNA follows: TGTGCCAGCAATAACAATGAGCAGTTCTTC. Protein sequence: CASNNNEQFF.

The genes are TRBV10-3 and TRBJ1-6; D gene ambiguous. Trimming pared 3 bases from V and 0 bases from J, leaving 3 bases between. Germline V gene sequence: CDR1 ENHRY, CDR2 SYGVKD. The length of the CDR3 is 14 residues. The DNA of the CDR3 is TGTGCCATCAGTGAAAGCTCCTATAATTCACCCCTCCACTTT. Translation: CAISESSYNSPLHF.

V is TRBV7-9 and J is TRBJ2-1, with 9 nucleotides matching TRBD1. Germline CDR1 reads SEHNR; CDR2 reads FQNEAQ (reference sequence). V shed 5 bases, J shed 10 bases, and the junction held 6 bases outside the gene matches. The CDR3 is 13 residues long. The CDR3, as DNA: TGTGCCAGCAGCCTAAAAGGGACAGGGGAGCAGTTCTTC. Its protein product is CASSLKGTGEQFF.

V gene TRBV7-2 combines with J gene TRBJ2-1, with a possible D match to TRBD2 (5 bases). The CDR3 extends over 17 amino acids. Deletions cut 0 bases from V and 8 bases from J, with 20 bases between. Germline V gene lookup returns CDR1 SGHTA and CDR2 FQGNSA. CDR3 coding DNA: TGTGCCAGCAGCTTAGCCAACCGGGAACGATCAGCCCATGAGCAGTTCTTC. Its translation is CASSLANRERSAHEQFF.

This chain uses TRBV18 with TRBJ1-6, with 7 bases aligning to TRBD1. This CDR3 is 15 amino acids long. After removal of 3 bases from V and 4 bases from J, the junction contained 3 bases not matched to a gene. The germline gives CDR1 KGHSH, CDR2 LQKENI. CDR3 amino acids: CASSPGDRYNSPLHF. CDR3 DNA: TGTGCCAGCTCACCTGGGGACAGATATAATTCACCCCTCCACTTT.

Ten or more counts support this clonotype. J is TRBJ1-4 and V is TRBV6-6; no definite D call. There are 14 residues in the CDR3. V lost 4 bases and J 8 bases, leaving 14 bases between the germline ends. Germline V lookup: CDR1 MNHNY, CDR2 SVGAGI (reference sequence). Here the CDR3 DNA reads TGTGCCAGCAGTTCGGGTCCCGCTGGGGAAAAACTGTTTTTT. Encoded protein: CASSSGPAGEKLFF.

This sequence joins TRBV12-3 or TRBV12-4 and TRBJ1-6; D remains unclear. Trimming took 3 bases from V and 5 from J, leaving 11 bases between them. The CDR3 is made up of 15 amino acids. The DNA of the CDR3 is TGTGCCAGCAGTTTTGAGGGCGAGGATAATTCACCCCTCCACTTT. This translates into CASSFEGEDNSPLHF.